This is a list of T cell receptor beta chains from one sample in a study of T cell repertoires in cytomegalovirus infection. TCRdb called the reads again in MiXCR, with one record for every CDR3 protein. Among about 150,000 distinct CDR3 sequences, 17% were seen once, and the ten largest hold roughly a sixth. Sequences were obtained from CD8+ T cells from PBMCs. These receptors came from a human donor in good health (CMV status not recorded). Some clones in this sample may be carry-over from other donors' samples. The CDR3 runs from the conserved cysteine through the conserved F or W. The order of the fields is CDR3 protein, CDR3 DNA, J gene, V gene, clone size, D gene. D genes are given only for firm matches. Rows may omit the clone size; those that give it use once, few, many or a size class.

cdr3_aa: CASSLYTVAGEVDTQYF
cdr3_nt: TGTGCCAGCAGTTTATACACCGTAGCGGGGGAGGTAGATACGCAGTATTTT
j_call: TRBJ2-3
v_call: TRBV27
clone_size: -
d_call: TRBD2

cdr3_aa: CASSLTGGPTDTQYF
cdr3_nt: TGTGCCAGCAGTTTAACGGGAGGGCCGACAGATACGCAGTATTTT
j_call: TRBJ2-3
v_call: TRBV28
clone_size: few
d_call: TRBD2

cdr3_aa: CASSFRQGSADGYTF
cdr3_nt: TGTGCCAGCAGCTTCAGACAGGGCAGCGCGGATGGCTACACCTTC
j_call: TRBJ1-2
v_call: TRBV7-2
clone_size: -
d_call: TRBD1

cdr3_aa: CASSFDSGAYNEQFF
cdr3_nt: TGTGCCAGCAGTTTTGATTCGGGAGCTTACAATGAGCAGTTCTTC
j_call: TRBJ2-1
v_call: TRBV12-3/TRBV12-4
clone_size: few
d_call: -

cdr3_aa: CASSLAPRPYEQYF
cdr3_nt: TGTGCCAGCAGCTTAGCTCCCCGCCCCTACGAGCAGTACTTC
j_call: TRBJ2-7
v_call: TRBV7-2
clone_size: -
d_call: -

cdr3_aa: CANQQGPYNEQFF
cdr3_nt: TGTGCCAACCAACAAGGACCCTACAATGAGCAGTTCTTC
j_call: TRBJ2-1
v_call: TRBV6-1
clone_size: -
d_call: -

cdr3_aa: CASLENTGELFF
cdr3_nt: TGTGCCAGCCTAGAGAACACCGGGGAGCTGTTTTTT
j_call: TRBJ2-2
v_call: TRBV18
clone_size: -
d_call: -

cdr3_aa: CSPLRLAGVGSSYNEQFF
cdr3_nt: TGCAGCCCCCTGAGGCTAGCGGGGGTTGGGAGCTCCTACAATGAGCAGTTCTTC
j_call: TRBJ2-1
v_call: TRBV20-1
clone_size: -
d_call: TRBD2

cdr3_aa: CASSLAISGMVEQYF
cdr3_nt: TGTGCCAGCAGCTTAGCGATTAGCGGGATGGTTGAGCAGTACTTC
j_call: TRBJ2-7
v_call: TRBV11-2
clone_size: once
d_call: TRBD2

cdr3_aa: CSAGYTDTQYF
cdr3_nt: TGCAGTGCCGGATACACAGATACGCAGTATTTT
j_call: TRBJ2-3
v_call: TRBV20-1
clone_size: -
d_call: -

cdr3_aa: CASSPGTSGSWFNEQFF
cdr3_nt: TGTGCCAGCAGCCCCGGGACTAGCGGGAGTTGGTTCAATGAGCAGTTCTTC
j_call: TRBJ2-1
v_call: TRBV12-3/TRBV12-4
clone_size: many
d_call: TRBD2

cdr3_aa: CANSLRGDTGELFF
cdr3_nt: TGTGCCAACAGCCTTCGCGGGGACACCGGGGAGCTGTTTTTT
j_call: TRBJ2-2
v_call: TRBV7-2
clone_size: -
d_call: -

cdr3_aa: CASSSPGSSGSSEYEQYF
cdr3_nt: TGTGCCAGCAGTTCCCCCGGCAGTAGCGGGAGTTCCGAGTACGAGCAGTACTTC
j_call: TRBJ2-7
v_call: TRBV27
clone_size: -
d_call: TRBD2

cdr3_aa: CASGRQTNNSPLHF
cdr3_nt: TGTGCCAGCGGCAGACAGACAAATAATTCACCCCTCCACTTT
j_call: TRBJ1-6
v_call: TRBV28
clone_size: few
d_call: -

cdr3_aa: CASSLGRDTEETQYF
cdr3_nt: TGTGCCAGCAGCTTAGGCCGGGACACCGAAGAGACCCAGTACTTC
j_call: TRBJ2-5
v_call: TRBV7-2
clone_size: -
d_call: -

cdr3_aa: CASSSRQVGYEQYF
cdr3_nt: TGTGCCAGCAGTTCCCGACAGGTGGGCTACGAGCAGTACTTC
j_call: TRBJ2-7
v_call: TRBV28
clone_size: few
d_call: -

cdr3_aa: CASSPQGREAYNEQFF
cdr3_nt: TGTGCCAGCAGCCCACAGGGGCGCGAGGCCTACAATGAGCAGTTCTTC
j_call: TRBJ2-1
v_call: TRBV11-3
clone_size: -
d_call: TRBD1

cdr3_aa: CASSPPSGTFYEQYF
cdr3_nt: TGTGCCAGCAGTCCACCCTCCGGGACATTCTACGAGCAGTACTTC
j_call: TRBJ2-7
v_call: TRBV28
clone_size: -
d_call: -

cdr3_aa: CATRFGVSYEQYF
cdr3_nt: TGTGCCACTCGATTCGGAGTTTCCTACGAGCAGTACTTC
j_call: TRBJ2-7
v_call: TRBV7-2
clone_size: -
d_call: -

cdr3_aa: CASSQDGDREADTQYF
cdr3_nt: TGTGCCAGCAGCCAAGATGGGGACAGGGAGGCAGATACGCAGTATTTT
j_call: TRBJ2-3
v_call: TRBV14
clone_size: -
d_call: TRBD1

cdr3_aa: CASRPGGRNTEAFF
cdr3_nt: TGTGCCAGCAGACCAGGGGGTAGGAACACTGAAGCTTTCTTT
j_call: TRBJ1-1
v_call: TRBV7-8
clone_size: few
d_call: TRBD1

cdr3_aa: CSVEDDRNTEAFF
cdr3_nt: TGCAGCGTTGAAGATGACCGGAACACTGAAGCTTTCTTT
j_call: TRBJ1-1
v_call: TRBV29-1
clone_size: -
d_call: -

cdr3_aa: CASSTPSGYEQYF
cdr3_nt: TGTGCCAGCAGTACCCCTAGCGGTTACGAGCAGTACTTC
j_call: TRBJ2-7
v_call: TRBV27
clone_size: few
d_call: TRBD2

cdr3_aa: CRGTVGETQYF
cdr3_nt: TGCAGGGGGACCGTCGGGGAGACCCAGTACTTC
j_call: TRBJ2-5
v_call: TRBV29-1
clone_size: -
d_call: -

cdr3_aa: CASNNPGQIYNEQFF
cdr3_nt: TGTGCCAGCAACAACCCGGGACAGATCTACAATGAGCAGTTCTTC
j_call: TRBJ2-1
v_call: TRBV28
clone_size: -
d_call: TRBD1

cdr3_aa: CASSPAGGLDTGELFF
cdr3_nt: TGTGCCAGCAGCCCAGCGGGGGGGCTAGACACCGGGGAGCTGTTTTTT
j_call: TRBJ2-2
v_call: TRBV7-2
clone_size: few
d_call: TRBD2

cdr3_aa: CASSSGNYGYTF
cdr3_nt: TGTGCCAGCAGTTCGGGCAACTATGGCTACACCTTC
j_call: TRBJ1-2
v_call: TRBV6-2/TRBV6-3
clone_size: few
d_call: -

cdr3_aa: CASSLSGLAGGDKNIQYF
cdr3_nt: TGTGCCAGCAGCTTATCGGGACTAGCGGGAGGGGACAAAAACATTCAGTACTTC
j_call: TRBJ2-4
v_call: TRBV7-2
clone_size: few
d_call: TRBD2

cdr3_aa: CASSHPGTDAYEQYF
cdr3_nt: TGTGCCAGCAGCCATCCCGGGACAGATGCCTACGAGCAGTACTTC
j_call: TRBJ2-7
v_call: TRBV7-9
clone_size: -
d_call: TRBD1

cdr3_aa: CASSVTGGSIRSGNTIYF
cdr3_nt: TGTGCCAGCAGCGTAACAGGGGGCTCCATTCGATCTGGAAACACCATATATTTT
j_call: TRBJ1-3
v_call: TRBV7-2
clone_size: few
d_call: TRBD1

cdr3_aa: CASSYQGAYEQYF
cdr3_nt: TGTGCCAGCAGTTACCAGGGGGCCTACGAGCAGTACTTC
j_call: TRBJ2-7
v_call: TRBV6-2/TRBV6-3
clone_size: few
d_call: TRBD1

cdr3_aa: CASSFGGVRNTGELFF
cdr3_nt: TGTGCCAGCAGTTTCGGGGGGGTGAGGAACACCGGGGAGCTGTTTTTT
j_call: TRBJ2-2
v_call: TRBV28
clone_size: -
d_call: TRBD2

cdr3_aa: CASSFPGQVYEQYF
cdr3_nt: TGTGCCAGCAGCTTTCCGGGACAAGTCTACGAGCAGTACTTC
j_call: TRBJ2-7
v_call: TRBV7-8
clone_size: few
d_call: -

cdr3_aa: CSGETSEVHNEQFF
cdr3_nt: TGCAGCGGGGAGACTAGCGAGGTACACAATGAGCAGTTCTTC
j_call: TRBJ2-1
v_call: TRBV29-1
clone_size: few
d_call: TRBD2

cdr3_aa: CASSVDLAAGETQYF
cdr3_nt: TGTGCCAGCAGCGTGGATTTAGCGGCAGGAGAGACCCAGTACTTC
j_call: TRBJ2-5
v_call: TRBV9
clone_size: -
d_call: -

cdr3_aa: CASSSHTSGYEQFF
cdr3_nt: TGTGCCAGCAGTTCCCATACTAGCGGCTATGAGCAGTTCTTC
j_call: TRBJ2-1
v_call: TRBV28
clone_size: few
d_call: TRBD2